This TCR beta chain is drawn from a study of blood T cell repertoires in COVID-19. Across the whole study: COVID-19 samples from acute and convalescent phases originated in the United States, Italy and Spain. PBMCs, B-cell-depleted T cells, or T cells provided the cDNA or gDNA that made up the material.

As processed by the authors: Estimation of nucleated cell counts was performed using reference gene primer amplification. Profiled with immunoSEQ multiplex PCR; TCRdb holds only in-frame clones, not every one. V, J and clone size are those of that table, while D and trimming were read from the DNA. The table has 150,000 to 200,000 clones, 84% seen once; the top ten hold about 14%. V was trimmed by 0 bases and J by 1 base, leaving 9 bases between them. Germline V gives CDR1 MNHNS, CDR2 SASEGT. The CDR3 extends over 15 amino acids. The J gene is TRBJ1-1, the V gene TRBV6-1; D is perhaps TRBD1 (5 bases). Sequenced sample: peripheral blood. This receptor was taken from a woman in her 70s with COVID-19, enrolled during active disease. The CDR3 nucleotides read TGTGCCAGCAGTGAAGCGGGGGGGAGGAACACTGAAGCTTTCTTT. Translation gives CASSEAGGRNTEAFF.